These 32 T cell receptor beta chains were all obtained from the same sample, sequenced in a study of blood T cell repertoires in COVID-19. Produced via immunoSEQ multiplex PCR; TCRdb's table is partial and in-frame only. Among around 260,000 clones listed, around 84% were seen once. The sequencing sample was made of peripheral blood. The receptors come from a man between 60 and 75 years old with acute or convalescent COVID-19.

The chain recombines TRBV6-5 with TRBJ1-5; 7 nucleotides line up with TRBD1. Germline V lookup: CDR1 MNHEY, CDR2 SVGAGI. J gave up 7 bases and V 1 base, and 7 bases lay outside the gene matches. The CDR3 sequence is 15 residues long. CDR3 amino acids: CASSYYPTGRQPQHF. The CDR3 DNA reads TGTGCCAGCAGTTACTATCCGACAGGGAGGCAGCCCCAGCATTTT.

This sequence joins TRBV19 and TRBJ2-2; 10 bases align to TRBD1. With 6 bases clipped from V and 2 bases from J, the junction kept 3 bases outside the gene matches. CDR3 size: 15 residues. Germline CDR1 and CDR2: LNHDA and SQIVND (reference sequence). The CDR3 nucleotides read TGTGCCAGTAGAGGGACAGGGGTCAACACCGGGGAGCTGTTTTTT. Residues: CASRGTGVNTGELFF.

This clone was detected only a few times. The V call is TRBV30, the J call TRBJ2-7; TRBD1 aligns across 7 bases. CDR1 and CDR2 from the germline V gene are GTSNPN and SVGIG (reference sequence). The CDR3 has 11 amino acids. The V segment lost 2 bases and the J segment 12 bases; nucleotides outside the gene matches: 7. CDR3 sequence reads: CAWSRQGRPYF. CDR3 sequence (DNA): TGTGCCTGGAGTAGACAGGGCCGTCCGTACTTC.

CDR3 region: CASSLEGGGDTDTQYF. The DNA of the CDR3 is TGCGCCAGCAGCTTGGAGGGCGGGGGGGACACAGATACGCAGTATTTT. J is TRBJ2-3 and V is TRBV5-1; 9 bases fit TRBD2. Germline-derived CDR1 and CDR2 are SGHRS and YFSETQ. There are 16 residues in the CDR3. V was pared by 0 bases and J by 2 bases, with 4 bases of the junction left unmatched.

This clone was counted between two and nine times. This sequence joins TRBV6-1 and TRBJ2-1; 8 nucleotides line up with TRBD1. Germline assignment: CDR1 MNHNS and CDR2 SASEGT. J was trimmed by 4 bases and V by 4 bases; bases with no gene match: 9. The CDR3 is made up of 16 amino acids. The CDR3 DNA sequence: TGTGCCAGCAGTGCAACTGGGACAGGAGGTTACAATGAGCAGTTCTTC. This translates into CASSATGTGGYNEQFF.

This clone was observed many times. This chain joins TRBV6-5 and TRBJ2-7; tentative D call: TRBD1 (6 bases). The CDR3 has 14 residues. V was shortened by 4 bases and J by 5 bases, with 15 bases between the two germline ends. Germline assignment: CDR1 MNHEY and CDR2 SVGAGI. The CDR3 DNA sequence: TGTGCCAGCAGTTTTCGGCAGGGGTCCCACGAGCAGTACTTC. Its protein is CASSFRQGSHEQYF.

This clone was picked up many times. The chain carries TRBV5-8 and TRBJ1-5, with D perhaps matching TRBD1 (6 bases). V lost 1 base and J lost 4, with 9 bases in between. The CDR3 sequence is 14 residues long. In germline, CDR1 is SGHTS, CDR2 YDEGEE. CDR3 residues: CASSLRTVNQPQHF. In DNA, the CDR3 is TGTGCCAGCAGCTTGAGGACAGTGAATCAGCCCCAGCATTTT. Together with reference TRBV5-8 and TRBJ1-5, the CDR3 gives the full variable domain: EAGVTQSPTHLIKTRGQQATLRCSPISGHTSVYWYQQALGLGLQFLLWYDEGEERNRGNFPPRFSGRQFPNYSSELNVNALELEDSALYLCASSLRTVNQPQHFGDGTRLSIL.

Comment on this clone: At one end, the junction sequence differs from germline, possibly due to a read error. V usage is TRBV6-4 and J usage is TRBJ2-1; 10 bases are a match to TRBD2. Germline V lookup: CDR1 MRHNA, CDR2 SNTAGT. The CDR3 length is 16 residues. CDR3 loop: CASSEAASGGGNKQFF. For the CDR3, the DNA is TGTGCCAGCAGTGAGGCGGCTAGCGGGGGTGGCAATAAGCAGTTCTTC.

This chain uses TRBV5-8 with TRBJ1-2; 10 nucleotides line up with TRBD1. V dropped 5 bases and J dropped 8; count of bases not matched to a gene: 15. This CDR3 is built from 16 residues. CDR1 is SGHTS, CDR2 YDEGEE, per germline. CDR3 protein: CASSTGQGVVTRGYTF. CDR3 sequence (DNA): TGTGCCAGCAGTACAGGACAGGGGGTCGTAACTCGCGGCTACACCTTC.

The J gene is TRBJ1-5, the V gene TRBV19, with D hard to call. The CDR3 is 13 amino acids. CDR1 is LNHDA and CDR2 is SQIVND in the germline V gene (reference sequence). The ends were cut back, 4 bases at V and 5 bases at J, with 9 bases in the middle. In nucleotides, the CDR3 is TGTGCCAGTAGTACCAGAACCTATCAGCCCCAGCATTTT. Translated: CASSTRTYQPQHF. The whole variable domain, filled in from reference TRBV19 and TRBJ1-5, reads DGGITQSPKYLFRKEGQNVTLSCEQNLNHDAMYWYRQDPGQGLRLIYYSQIVNDFQKGDIAEGYSVSREKKESFPLTVTSAQKNPTAFYLCASSTRTYQPQHFGDGTRLSIL.

This clone has a handful of counts. The chain combines TRBV12-3 or TRBV12-4 with TRBJ1-1; tentatively, D is TRBD1 (6 bases). V gave up 1 base and J gave up 3 bases, with 6 bases separating them. This CDR3 has 13 amino acids. The CDR3 coding sequence is TGTGCCAGCAGTTTAGACAGGGACACTGAAGCTTTCTTT. Translation: CASSLDRDTEAFF.

The chain is built from TRBV5-1 and TRBJ2-1; D uncertain. The germline V gene encodes CDR1 SGHRS and CDR2 YFSETQ. The CDR3 runs 14 residues. V was pared by 5 bases and J by 0 bases, with 9 bases between. CDR3 bases: TGCGCCAGCAGGAATTTCAGCTCCTACAATGAGCAGTTCTTC. Translation: CASRNFSSYNEQFF.

This clone was recorded a few times. The genes are TRBV11-2 and TRBJ1-4; D not certain. This CDR3 has 15 amino acids. The V end was cut by 1 base, the J end by 3 bases, with 9 bases between. Germline CDR1 and CDR2: SGHAT and FQNNGV. CDR3 nucleotide sequence: TGTGCCAGCAGCTTAGGGGTAGGAGCTAATGAAAAACTGTTTTTT. Translated: CASSLGVGANEKLFF. The full variable domain, in which reference TRBV11-2 and TRBJ1-4 provide the parts outside the CDR3, is EAGVAQSPRYKIIEKRQSVAFWCNPISGHATLYWYQQILGQGPKLLIQFQNNGVVDDSQLPKDRFSAERLKGVDSTLKIQPAKLEDSAVYLCASSLGVGANEKLFFGSGTQLSVL.

The chain is built from TRBV7-9 and TRBJ1-6, with 8 positions matching TRBD1. The V gene end was trimmed by 4 bases and the J gene end by 9 bases; junction bases not matched to a gene: 5. The CDR3 consists of 14 residues. CDR1 and CDR2 (germline): SEHNR, FQNEAQ (reference sequence). Here the CDR3 DNA reads TGTGCCAGCAGCTCCGGACAGGGCGGTTCACCCCTCCACTTT. Its translation is CASSSGQGGSPLHF.

The J gene is TRBJ1-1, the V gene TRBV3-1 (or the pseudogene TRBV3-2); 9 nucleotides agree with TRBD1. V was clipped by 4 bases and J by 1 base; unmatched bases: 1. The CDR3 contains 14 residues. Germline V CDR1 and CDR2: LGHDT, YNNKEL (reference sequence). In DNA, the CDR3 is TGTGCCAGCAGCCGGGGACAGGGGAACACTGAAGCTTTCTTT. Protein product: CASSRGQGNTEAFF.

The chain couples TRBV11-2 to TRBJ2-1; D might be TRBD2 (6 bases). CDR3 length: 16 amino acids. V was shortened by 5 bases and J by 8 bases, with 22 bases between the two germline ends. Germline CDR1 reads SGHAT; CDR2 reads FQNNGV. The CDR3 sequence is CASSPGVGARSDEQFF. The CDR3 DNA reads as TGTGCCAGCAGCCCGGGGGTCGGGGCTAGGTCGGATGAGCAGTTCTTC.

The chain is built from TRBV4-2 and TRBJ2-7; no clear D. CDR1 LGHNA and CDR2 YNFKEQ come from the germline V gene. CDR3 length: 17 amino acids. V was trimmed by 0 bases and J by 3 bases, leaving 18 bases between them. CDR3 in amino acids: CASSQESGASSVYEQYF. The CDR3 DNA sequence: TGTGCCAGCAGCCAAGAATCAGGCGCCAGTTCGGTCTACGAGCAGTACTTC.

V is TRBV9 and J is TRBJ1-1; D is perhaps TRBD1 (5 bases). Per germline, CDR1 SGDLS and CDR2 YYNGEE. Trimming shortened V by 3 bases and J by 4 bases, and 10 bases separated the two germline ends. The CDR3 runs to 13 residues. The chain's CDR3 is CASSGFDSTEAFF. The CDR3 region has the DNA TGTGCCAGCAGCGGATTCGACAGCACTGAAGCTTTCTTT. The entire variable domain, with the rest obtained from reference TRBV9 and TRBJ1-1, is as follows: DSGVTQTPKHLITATGQRVTLRCSPRSGDLSVYWYQQSLDQGLQFLIQYYNGEERAKGNILERFSAQQFPDLHSELNLSSLELGDSALYFCASSGFDSTEAFFGQGTRLTVV.

The V and J genes are TRBV9 and TRBJ2-1; the match to TRBD1 covers 9 bases. The germline V gene has CDR1 SGDLS and CDR2 YYNGEE. Germline trimming cut 4 bases from V and 9 bases from J; bases unmatched to any gene: 11. The CDR3 is 15 residues long. The CDR3 DNA sequence: TGTGCCAGCAGCCCTGGGGGACAGGGTAGGAGTGAGCAGTTCTTC. Its protein is CASSPGGQGRSEQFF. Drawing the rest from reference TRBV9 and TRBJ2-1, the complete variable domain is DSGVTQTPKHLITATGQRVTLRCSPRSGDLSVYWYQQSLDQGLQFLIQYYNGEERAKGNILERFSAQQFPDLHSELNLSSLELGDSALYFCASSPGGQGRSEQFFGPGTRLTVL.

This chain uses TRBV21-1 with TRBJ2-3; whether TRBD2, the table's D call, matches the DNA was not checked. TRBV21-1 is given as a pseudogene. The length of the CDR3 is 17 residues. The CDR3 is CASSARSGFAPPDTQYF. In nucleotides, the CDR3 is TGTGCCAGCAGCGCCCGAAGCGGTTTCGCCCCCCCAGATACGCAGTATTTT.

The J gene is TRBJ1-6, the V gene TRBV7-6; D perhaps matches TRBD1 (5 bases). The CDR3 runs to 15 residues. The germline CDR1 and CDR2 sequences are SGHVS and FNYEAQ. V was pared by 3 bases and J by 7 bases, with 13 bases between. This CDR3 is CASSFEGLENSPLHF. The CDR3 DNA is TGTGCCAGCAGCTTCGAGGGACTTGAGAATTCACCCCTCCACTTT.

This sequence joins TRBV30 and TRBJ1-2; TRBD1 might be the D (5 bases). Germline V gene sequence: CDR1 GTSNPN, CDR2 SVGIG (reference sequence). The CDR3 is 13 amino acids. Trimming took 1 base from V and 3 from J, leaving 9 bases between them. This CDR3 reads CAWSGGRYYGYTF. The CDR3, as DNA: TGTGCCTGGAGTGGGGGCCGTTACTATGGCTACACCTTC.

This chain connects TRBV29-1 to TRBJ1-2; D may be TRBD1 (5 bases). The CDR3 contains 14 residues. Between the trimmed V and J ends, which lost 0 bases and 6 bases, there was a span of 14 bases. Per germline, CDR1 SQVTM and CDR2 ANQGSEA. The CDR3 spells CSVEDTGGPDGYTF. The CDR3 nucleotides read TGCAGCGTTGAAGATACAGGAGGGCCGGATGGCTACACCTTC.

The rearrangement links TRBV4-1 to TRBJ2-4; D remains ambiguous. The CDR3 spans 13 residues. V lost 1 base and J 6 bases, leaving 7 bases between the germline ends. CDR1 and CDR2 from the germline V gene are MGHRA and YSYEKL. This CDR3 is CASSQATRNIQYF. In DNA form, the CDR3 reads TGCGCCAGCAGCCAAGCCACAAGAAACATTCAGTACTTC.

The chain couples TRBV9 to TRBJ2-2, with 11 bases fitting TRBD2. The CDR3 length is 16 residues. Germline V gene sequence: CDR1 SGDLS, CDR2 YYNGEE. V dropped 3 bases and J dropped 4; count of bases not matched to a gene: 5. The CDR3 DNA reads as TGTGCCAGCAGCGCCTATAGCGGGAGGGCCACCGGGGAGCTGTTTTTT. It is translated as CASSAYSGRATGELFF. The entire variable domain, with the rest obtained from reference TRBV9 and TRBJ2-2, is as follows: DSGVTQTPKHLITATGQRVTLRCSPRSGDLSVYWYQQSLDQGLQFLIQYYNGEERAKGNILERFSAQQFPDLHSELNLSSLELGDSALYFCASSAYSGRATGELFFGEGSRLTVL.

The rearrangement joins TRBV28 to TRBJ2-2, with 7 nucleotides matching TRBD1. Germline V gives CDR1 MDHEN, CDR2 SYDVKM. The CDR3 covers 14 residues. V gave up 6 bases and J gave up 6 bases; unmatched junction bases: 7. The CDR3 loop reads CASRRTGVPGELFF. DNA of the CDR3: TGTGCCAGCAGACGAACAGGGGTTCCCGGGGAGCTGTTTTTT.

The sample holds a few counts of this clone. The rearrangement joins TRBV10-2 to TRBJ1-1, with D uncertain. The CDR3 sequence is 14 residues long. Trimming removed 6 bases from V and 2 bases from J, with 13 bases in between. CDR1 and CDR2 (germline): WSHSY, SAAADI. The CDR3 spells CASRETVVNTEAFF. Written as DNA, the CDR3 is TGCGCCAGCAGGGAGACGGTGGTCAACACTGAAGCTTTCTTT.

The chain links TRBV6-5 to TRBJ1-1, with 9 bases matching TRBD1. With V trimmed by 11 bases and J by 1 base, 11 bases remained unmatched. CDR3 size: 15 residues. Germline V CDR1 and CDR2: MNHEY, SVGAGI. The CDR3 sequence is CAGQTGGSGNTEAFF. The CDR3 nucleotides are TGTGCCGGCCAAACAGGGGGCTCAGGGAACACTGAAGCTTTCTTT.

The gene calls are TRBV5-1 and TRBJ2-5, with 10 bases that match TRBD1. The CDR3 extends over 14 amino acids. V lost 4 bases, J lost 7 bases, and 7 bases stayed unmatched. Germline CDR1 is SGHRS and CDR2 is YFSETQ. DNA for the CDR3: TGCGCCAGCAGCCCGGGGACAGGGGAAGGGACCCAGTACTTC. Translated: CASSPGTGEGTQYF.

This clone has just one count. This chain connects TRBV5-1 to TRBJ2-6; the D gene is possibly TRBD2 (6 bases). This CDR3 is built from 17 residues. The germline gives CDR1 SGHRS, CDR2 YFSETQ. V was shortened by 3 bases and J by 0 bases, with 13 bases between the two germline ends. In DNA form, the CDR3 reads TGCGCCAGCAGCTCCCGGGGGTACGGCTCTGGGGCCAACGTCCTGACTTTC. It specifies CASSSRGYGSGANVLTF.

The chain uses TRBV28 and TRBJ1-2; the D gene is possibly TRBD1 (5 bases). Germline values: CDR1 MDHEN, CDR2 SYDVKM. Trimming shortened V by 5 bases and J by 6 bases, and 16 bases separated the two germline ends. This CDR3 contains 14 residues. This CDR3 is CASSLPRDYNGYTF. The CDR3 DNA reads TGTGCCAGCAGTCTACCTCGGGACTACAATGGCTACACCTTC.

This sequence joins TRBV10-2 and TRBJ2-5; D is possibly TRBD2 (5 bases). The CDR3 covers 14 residues. Germline values: CDR1 WSHSY, CDR2 SAAADI. Between the trimmed V and J ends, which lost 1 base and 5 bases, there was a span of 11 bases. The CDR3 spells CASSEFSEVETQYF. Here the CDR3 DNA reads TGCGCCAGCAGTGAGTTTAGCGAAGTGGAGACCCAGTACTTC.